These 32 T cell receptor beta chains originate from one sample sequenced in a study of graft-versus-host responses after intestinal transplantation. The antigens for these receptors are not known. Clones were read by immunoSEQ multiplex PCR, and TCRdb kept only the in-frame ones, dropping some. The sample records approximately 120,000 clones, 85% to 95% being singletons. The sequenced sample was unstimulated CD4+ T cells sorted from spleen or lymph node cells, obtained before intestinal transplant. All receptors come from a human donor who received an intestinal transplant.

The rearrangement links TRBV7-9 to TRBJ1-1; D might be TRBD1 (5 bases). The CDR3 contains 13 residues. V lost 5 bases, J lost 5 bases, and 12 bases lay in between. Germline CDR1 and CDR2: SEHNR and FQNEAQ (reference sequence). CDR3 sequence: CASSRGQATEAFF. The CDR3 bases are TGTGCCAGCAGCCGGGGCCAGGCTACTGAAGCTTTCTTT.

The chain recombines TRBV5-1 with TRBJ1-2; D gene ambiguous. Germline V lookup: CDR1 SGHRS, CDR2 YFSETQ. Between the trimmed V and J ends, which lost 4 bases and 8 bases, there was a span of 21 bases. This CDR3 spans 15 amino acids. This CDR3 is CASSPTGNPVGGYTF. Here the CDR3 DNA reads TGCGCCAGCAGCCCGACGGGTAACCCCGTGGGGGGCTACACCTTC.

This rearrangement joins TRBV29-1 to TRBJ1-2; D is perhaps TRBD1 (6 bases). The CDR3 contains 14 residues. Germline CDR1 reads SQVTM; CDR2 reads ANQGSEA. Trimming removed 6 bases from V and 0 bases from J, with 14 bases in between. The CDR3, as DNA: TGCAGCGTCACCTGGACAGCAGCTAACTATGGCTACACCTTC. The encoded protein is CSVTWTAANYGYTF.

This chain links TRBV18 with TRBJ2-1; no reliable D call. In germline, CDR1 is KGHSH, CDR2 LQKENI. This CDR3 is built from 16 residues. Trimming left V 3 bases short and J 0 bases short, with 12 bases between. For the CDR3, the DNA is TGTGCCAGCTCACCCCCAGGCTCCATCTCCTACAATGAGCAGTTCTTC. Translation: CASSPPGSISYNEQFF.

This chain uses TRBV5-1 with TRBJ1-5; TRBD1 agrees at 9 bases. V lost 0 bases, J lost 9 bases, and 7 bases stayed unmatched. The germline CDR1 and CDR2 sequences are SGHRS and YFSETQ. The CDR3 runs to 15 residues. Here the CDR3 reads CASSLDATGGGPQHF. The CDR3 DNA reads as TGCGCCAGCAGCTTGGATGCGACAGGGGGTGGGCCCCAGCATTTT.

This chain links TRBV10-2 with TRBJ1-2, with 8 bases identical to TRBD1. Germline-derived CDR1 and CDR2 are WSHSY and SAAADI. The CDR3 covers 15 residues. The V and J ends lost 7 bases and 0 bases, in that order; junction bases with no gene match: 7. The CDR3 protein is CASTLDRVPNYGYTF. The CDR3 DNA reads as TGCGCCAGCACCCTGGACAGGGTCCCTAACTATGGCTACACCTTC.

The CDR3 region has the DNA TGCGCCAGCAGTGAGGCAGGGGGAATCTATGGCTACACCTTC. Protein: CASSEAGGIYGYTF. J is TRBJ1-2 and V is TRBV10-2; 7 bases line up with TRBD1. V lost 2 bases and J lost 4; bases outside the gene matches: 4. Germline CDR1 reads WSHSY; CDR2 reads SAAADI. This CDR3 has 14 amino acids.

This sequence joins TRBV5-1 and TRBJ2-5; D possibly corresponds to TRBD1 (5 bases). The CDR3 sequence is 15 residues long. Germline V gene sequence: CDR1 SGHRS, CDR2 YFSETQ. Trimming pared 0 bases from V and 9 bases from J, leaving 18 bases between. CDR3 residues: CASSLEPGKQWAQYF. CDR3 coding DNA: TGCGCCAGCAGCTTGGAACCAGGGAAACAATGGGCCCAGTACTTC. Complete variable domain (other parts from reference TRBV5-1 and TRBJ2-5): KAGVTQTPRYLIKTRGQQVTLSCSPISGHRSVSWYQQTPGQGLQFLFEYFSETQRNKGNFPGRFSGRQFSNSRSEMNVSTLELGDSALYLCASSLEPGKQWAQYFGPGTRLLVL.

This rearrangement joins TRBV6-6 to TRBJ1-5; 7 positions agree with TRBD1. CDR1 MNHNY and CDR2 SVGAGI come from the germline V gene (reference sequence). The length of the CDR3 is 16 residues. V shed 6 bases, J shed 3 bases, and the junction held 11 bases outside the gene matches. The chain's CDR3 is CASSRPSGQINQPQHF. In DNA, the CDR3 is TGTGCCAGCAGCCGTCCGTCGGGACAGATCAATCAGCCCCAGCATTTT.

The CDR3 DNA reads as TGTGCCAGCAGCCTGGGGACAGGGAGATTAAAGGAAAAACTGTTTTTT. This gives the protein CASSLGTGRLKEKLFF. The rearrangement joins TRBV7-9 to TRBJ1-4; 9 bases are shared with TRBD1. The germline V gene has CDR1 SEHNR and CDR2 FQNEAQ (reference sequence). This CDR3 region has 16 residues. J gave up 8 bases and V 5 bases, and 12 bases lay outside the gene matches.

The chain recombines TRBV4-1 with TRBJ2-3; TRBD1 agrees at 7 bases. CDR3 length: 13 amino acids. Germline CDR1 reads MGHRA; CDR2 reads YSYEKL. The junction had 3 bases not matched to a gene; V was cut back by 5 bases and J by 4 bases. The CDR3 is CASSYRGPDTQYF. The CDR3 region has the DNA TGCGCCAGCAGCTATAGGGGGCCAGATACGCAGTATTTT.

The rearrangement joins TRBV7-2 to TRBJ1-2; tentatively, D is TRBD1 (6 bases). The CDR3 spans 10 residues. V was pared by 11 bases and J by 5 bases, with 9 bases between. From germline, CDR1 is SGHTA and CDR2 FQGNSA. CDR3 DNA: TGTGCCGGGGGCCTTTATGGCTACACCTTC. Translated, it gives CAGGLYGYTF.

The CDR3 DNA reads TGTGCCAGCAGCCTCGGGACCGGGAGTGGTTACAATGAGCAGTTCTTC. Translation: CASSLGTGSGYNEQFF. The rearrangement uses TRBV7-9 and TRBJ2-1, with D perhaps matching TRBD2 (6 bases). The CDR3 has 16 amino acids. Germline CDR1 reads SEHNR; CDR2 reads FQNEAQ (reference sequence). Trimming pared 5 bases from V and 4 bases from J, leaving 18 bases between.

The V call is TRBV2, the J call TRBJ1-2; D gene unclear. CDR3 size: 13 residues. V dropped 1 base and J dropped 2 bases, with 5 bases sitting between them. CDR1 and CDR2 (germline): SNHLY, FYNNEI. This chain's CDR3 is CASSEGSNYGYTF. Here the CDR3 DNA reads TGTGCCAGCAGTGAAGGGTCGAACTATGGCTACACCTTC.

The chain carries TRBV2 and TRBJ2-2; 7 positions match TRBD1. The trim removed 4 bases at V and 4 bases at J, leaving 9 bases unmatched. This CDR3 region has 16 residues. The V gene's germline CDR1 is SNHLY and CDR2 FYNNEI. CDR3 in DNA: TGTGCCAGCAGTGCCGTTGACTACAGGGGCACCGGGGAGCTGTTTTTT. This translates into CASSAVDYRGTGELFF.

V and J are TRBV11-3 and TRBJ2-5; TRBD2 matches 8 bases. J lost 5 bases, V lost 1 base, and 6 bases had no gene match. The CDR3 totals 15 residues. Germline CDR1 reads SGHNT; CDR2 reads YENEEA. CDR3 nucleotide sequence: TGTGCCAGCAGCTTAGGCGGGACTAGGGGGGAGACCCAGTACTTC. Residues: CASSLGGTRGETQYF.

V is TRBV5-1 and J is TRBJ1-4; possible D gene TRBD1, 5 bases. This CDR3 has 15 amino acids. CDR1 and CDR2 (germline): SGHRS, YFSETQ. The ends were cut back, 0 bases at V and 4 bases at J, with 10 bases in the middle. The CDR3 region is CASSLGGAYNEKLFF. In nucleotides, the CDR3 is TGCGCCAGCAGCTTGGGAGGGGCATATAATGAAAAACTGTTTTTT.

The chain recombines TRBV5-1 with TRBJ1-1, with D tentatively TRBD1 (5 bases). Germline CDR1 and CDR2: SGHRS and YFSETQ. The V gene lost 0 bases and the J gene lost 4 bases, with 16 bases spanning the gap. The CDR3 runs to 16 residues. CDR3 protein: CASSLDYAGTSTEAFF. CDR3 coding DNA: TGCGCCAGCAGCTTGGACTACGCAGGGACCTCCACTGAAGCTTTCTTT. The complete variable domain, with remaining parts taken from reference TRBV5-1 and TRBJ1-1, reads KAGVTQTPRYLIKTRGQQVTLSCSPISGHRSVSWYQQTPGQGLQFLFEYFSETQRNKGNFPGRFSGRQFSNSRSEMNVSTLELGDSALYLCASSLDYAGTSTEAFFGQGTRLTVV.

This chain links TRBV18 with TRBJ1-6; a possible D gene is TRBD1 (5 bases). The germline gives CDR1 KGHSH, CDR2 LQKENI. The CDR3 loop spans 15 amino acids. Trimming took off 1 base at V and 6 bases at J, with 10 bases between the two ends. This CDR3 reads CASSPREGLNSPLHF. CDR3 DNA: TGTGCCAGCTCACCACGAGAGGGGCTTAATTCACCCCTCCACTTT.

This sequence joins TRBV29-1 and TRBJ1-1; possible D gene TRBD1, 5 bases. Trimming stripped 6 bases from V and 6 bases from J, with 20 bases between. CDR1 SQVTM and CDR2 ANQGSEA come from the germline V gene. The CDR3 runs to 14 residues. The CDR3 coding sequence is TGCAGCGTGGGCGTGGGGGGGTTGGTGCCTGAAGCTTTCTTT. Protein sequence: CSVGVGGLVPEAFF.

A remark on this clone: In the same sample, other DNA sequences code for this CDR3. The rearrangement joins TRBV5-1 to TRBJ1-1; TRBD1 agrees at 7 bases. The germline V gene encodes CDR1 SGHRS and CDR2 YFSETQ. With V trimmed by 2 bases and J by 0 bases, 1 base remained unmatched. The CDR3 is made up of 14 amino acids. The CDR3 loop is CASSLQGMNTEAFF. In DNA, the CDR3 is TGCGCCAGCAGCTTACAGGGGATGAACACTGAAGCTTTCTTT. The entire variable domain, with the rest obtained from reference TRBV5-1 and TRBJ1-1, is as follows: KAGVTQTPRYLIKTRGQQVTLSCSPISGHRSVSWYQQTPGQGLQFLFEYFSETQRNKGNFPGRFSGRQFSNSRSEMNVSTLELGDSALYLCASSLQGMNTEAFFGQGTRLTVV.

This clone showed up just a few times. Other DNA variants within this sample encode the same CDR3. J is TRBJ1-6 and V is TRBV9; D remains ambiguous. The CDR3 loop spans 14 amino acids. The germline V and J ends were trimmed by 0 bases and 7 bases, with 8 bases remaining between them. Germline V CDR1 and CDR2: SGDLS, YYNGEE. The CDR3, as DNA: TGTGCCAGCAGCGTAGCCCCAGGCAATTCACCCCTCCACTTT. This gives the protein CASSVAPGNSPLHF. The full variable domain, rest sourced from reference TRBV9 and TRBJ1-6, is DSGVTQTPKHLITATGQRVTLRCSPRSGDLSVYWYQQSLDQGLQFLIQYYNGEERAKGNILERFSAQQFPDLHSELNLSSLELGDSALYFCASSVAPGNSPLHFGNGTRLTVT.

This chain uses TRBV5-1 with TRBJ2-6; D is undetermined. This CDR3 is built from 14 residues. The germline V gene has CDR1 SGHRS and CDR2 YFSETQ. Trimming left V 3 bases short and J 1 base short, with 5 bases between. CDR3 region: CASSSRSGANVLTF. In nucleotides, the CDR3 is TGCGCCAGCAGCTCGCGGTCTGGGGCCAACGTCCTGACTTTC.

The chain is built from TRBV6-1 and TRBJ2-7; D not certain. There are 14 residues in the CDR3. CDR1 is MNHNS and CDR2 is SASEGT in the germline V gene. V lost 0 bases and J lost 2, with 8 bases in between. For the CDR3, the DNA is TGTGCCAGCAGTGAAGCTCCAAGACCCTACGAGCAGTACTTC. Its protein is CASSEAPRPYEQYF.

The genes are TRBV27 and TRBJ2-7, with 7 bases lining up with TRBD2. V lost 3 bases to trimming and J lost 3 bases; unmatched junction nucleotides: 11. Germline V gene data show CDR1 as MNHEY and CDR2 as SMNVEV (reference sequence). This CDR3 spans 16 amino acids. CDR3 DNA: TGTGCCAGCAGTTTTGGGGAGGGGCGGGGTGGCTACGAGCAGTACTTC. This sequence encodes CASSFGEGRGGYEQYF.

This chain uses TRBV5-6 with TRBJ2-6; the D is unclear. Germline V gives CDR1 SGHDT, CDR2 YYEEEE. This CDR3 comprises 14 residues. The V end lost 2 bases, the J end lost 0 bases, and 3 bases lay between the germline ends. The DNA for the CDR3 is TGTGCCAGCAGCTTACCCTCTGGGGCCAACGTCCTGACTTTC. This encodes CASSLPSGANVLTF.

The chain is built from TRBV5-1 and TRBJ2-2; D is unclear. Germline V gene data show CDR1 as SGHRS and CDR2 as YFSETQ. This CDR3 comprises 13 residues. Trimming shortened V by 2 bases and J by 6 bases, and 8 bases separated the two germline ends. CDR3 sequence: CASSFGYPGELFF. The CDR3 DNA sequence: TGCGCCAGCAGCTTTGGTTATCCCGGGGAGCTGTTTTTT.

This clone was observed once. The V call is TRBV7-2, the J call TRBJ1-5; D unresolved. Trimming removed 4 bases from V and 3 bases from J, with 4 bases in between. The CDR3 totals 12 residues. Germline CDR1 and CDR2: SGHTA and FQGNSA. The CDR3 sequence is CASSSPNQPQHF. DNA of the CDR3: TGTGCCAGCAGCTCCCCCAATCAGCCCCAGCATTTT.

The chain couples TRBV5-4 to TRBJ1-2; D uncertain. The CDR3 consists of 16 residues. Germline V CDR1 and CDR2: SGHNT, YYREEE (reference sequence). The V and J ends lost 6 bases and 6 bases respectively, with 24 bases between them. The CDR3, as DNA: TGTGCCAGCACCTCTGGTACAGCCAAGATACGCGATGGCTACACCTTC. Its protein product is CASTSGTAKIRDGYTF.

V usage is TRBV10-1 and J usage is TRBJ2-1; 14 bases match TRBD2. Per the germline V gene, CDR1 is WNHNN and CDR2 is SYGVQD (reference sequence). CDR3 length: 17 amino acids. J lost 6 bases, V lost 3 bases, and 7 bases had no gene match. CDR3 sequence: CASSDRLAGGRRNEQFF. CDR3 coding DNA: TGCGCCAGCAGTGATAGACTAGCGGGGGGGAGGCGCAATGAGCAGTTCTTC.

The chain combines TRBV10-3 with TRBJ1-5; maybe TRBD1 (6 bases). This CDR3 is built from 14 residues. Germline CDR1 and CDR2: ENHRY and SYGVKD. Trimming pared 5 bases from V and 2 bases from J, leaving 10 bases between. CDR3 amino acids: CAISLEGGNQPQHF. CDR3 DNA: TGTGCCATCAGTCTTGAGGGGGGCAATCAGCCCCAGCATTTT.

This clone was seen just once. The V and J genes are TRBV18 and TRBJ2-5; 8 positions agree with TRBD2. V dropped 6 bases and J dropped 1; count of bases not matched to a gene: 10. Germline V gene sequence: CDR1 KGHSH, CDR2 LQKENI. The CDR3 length is 16 residues. CDR3 region: CASSPSAGGLQETQYF. CDR3 sequence (DNA): TGTGCCAGCTCCCCCTCTGCGGGGGGCCTCCAAGAGACCCAGTACTTC.